This TCR beta chain was found in a study of CD8+CD57+ T cells in acquired aplastic anemia. Study-level background: Sorted CD4+ and CD8+ cells gave an average of about 3.4 ug of DNA.

Looked up from germline, CDR1 is SNHLY and CDR2 is FYNNEI. Trimming removed 5 bases from V and 4 bases from J; junction bases left unmatched: 10. The CDR3 is 15 amino acids. Findings and limits, study-wide: Found in both controls and patients were about 30 CD8+ CDR3 sequences.

All patients picked for sequencing had shown, by flow cytometry, an expansion of CD8+CD57+ cells. Severe acquired aplastic anemia affected all patients. Blood samples were obtained from patients who had received no prior therapy. Many counts were recorded for this clonotype. Its antigen is currently unknown. TCR beta VDJ and CDR3 were profiled, and genomic DNA was the template. From the reads, TCRdb called clonotypes with MiXCR, one entry per CDR3 protein. In the table there are 250,000 to 350,000 distinct CDR3 sequences, 56% of which are singletons. This sequence was found in a human donor with aplastic anemia. This rearrangement joins TRBV2 to TRBJ1-2; 7 positions match TRBD1. The sample was sorted CD4+, CD8+, or CD8+CD57+ T cells (not recorded which) from PBMCs. The CDR3, as DNA: TGTGCCAGCAGTACCAGATCGACAGGGACCTATGGCTACACCTTC. This gives the protein CASSTRSTGTYGYTF.